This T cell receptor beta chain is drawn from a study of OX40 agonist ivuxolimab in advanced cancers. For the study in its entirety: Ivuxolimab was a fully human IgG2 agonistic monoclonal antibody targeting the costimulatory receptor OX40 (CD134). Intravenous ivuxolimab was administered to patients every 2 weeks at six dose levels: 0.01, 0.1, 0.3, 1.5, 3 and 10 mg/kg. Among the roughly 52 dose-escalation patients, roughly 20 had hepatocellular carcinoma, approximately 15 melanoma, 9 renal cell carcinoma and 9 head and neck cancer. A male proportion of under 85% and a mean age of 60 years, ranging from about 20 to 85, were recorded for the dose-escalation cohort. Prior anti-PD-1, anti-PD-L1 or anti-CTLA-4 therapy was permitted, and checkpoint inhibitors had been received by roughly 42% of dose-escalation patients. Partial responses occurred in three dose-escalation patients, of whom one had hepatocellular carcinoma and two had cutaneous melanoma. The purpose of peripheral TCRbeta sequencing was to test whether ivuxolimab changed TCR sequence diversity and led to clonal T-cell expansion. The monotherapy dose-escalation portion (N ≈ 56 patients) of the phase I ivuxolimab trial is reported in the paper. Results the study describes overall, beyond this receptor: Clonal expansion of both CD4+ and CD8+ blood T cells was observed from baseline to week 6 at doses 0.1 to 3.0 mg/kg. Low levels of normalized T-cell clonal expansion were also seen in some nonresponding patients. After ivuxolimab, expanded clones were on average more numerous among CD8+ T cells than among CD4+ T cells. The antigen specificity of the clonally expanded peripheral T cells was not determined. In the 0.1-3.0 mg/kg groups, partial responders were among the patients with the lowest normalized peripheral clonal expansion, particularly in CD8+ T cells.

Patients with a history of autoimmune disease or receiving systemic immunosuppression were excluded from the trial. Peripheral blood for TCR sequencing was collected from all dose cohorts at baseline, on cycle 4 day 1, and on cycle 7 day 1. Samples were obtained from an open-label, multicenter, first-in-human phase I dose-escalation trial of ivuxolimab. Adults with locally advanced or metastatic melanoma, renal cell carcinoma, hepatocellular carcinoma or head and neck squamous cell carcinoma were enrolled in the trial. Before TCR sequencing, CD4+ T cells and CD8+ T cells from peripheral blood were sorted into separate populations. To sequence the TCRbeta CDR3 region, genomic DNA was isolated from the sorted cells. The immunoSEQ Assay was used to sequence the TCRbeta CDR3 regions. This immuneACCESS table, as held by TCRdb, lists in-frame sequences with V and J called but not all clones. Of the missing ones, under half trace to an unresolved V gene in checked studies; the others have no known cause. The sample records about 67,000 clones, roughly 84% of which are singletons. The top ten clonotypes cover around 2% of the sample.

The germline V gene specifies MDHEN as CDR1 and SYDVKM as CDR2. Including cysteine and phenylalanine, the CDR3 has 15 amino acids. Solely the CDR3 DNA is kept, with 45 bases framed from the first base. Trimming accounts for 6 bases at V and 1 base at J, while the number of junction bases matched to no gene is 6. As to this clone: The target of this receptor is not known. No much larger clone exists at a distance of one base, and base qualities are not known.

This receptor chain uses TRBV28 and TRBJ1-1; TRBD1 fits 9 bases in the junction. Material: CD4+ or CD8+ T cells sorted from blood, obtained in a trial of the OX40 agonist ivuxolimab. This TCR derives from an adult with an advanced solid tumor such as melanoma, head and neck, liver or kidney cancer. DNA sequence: TGTGCCAGCAGCTACAGGGGGCGAGGGAACACTGAAGCTTTCTTT. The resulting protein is CASSYRGRGNTEAFF.